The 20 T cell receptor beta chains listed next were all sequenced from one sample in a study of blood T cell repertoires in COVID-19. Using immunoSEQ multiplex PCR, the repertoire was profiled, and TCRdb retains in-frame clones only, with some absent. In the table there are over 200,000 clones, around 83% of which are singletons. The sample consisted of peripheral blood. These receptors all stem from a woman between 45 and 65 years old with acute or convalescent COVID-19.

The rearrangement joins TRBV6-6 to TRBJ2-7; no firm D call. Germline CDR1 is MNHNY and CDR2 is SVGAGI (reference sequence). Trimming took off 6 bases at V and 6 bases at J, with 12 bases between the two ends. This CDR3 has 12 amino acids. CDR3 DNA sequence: TGTGCCAGCAGCCCTACCCCTCTCGAGCAGTACTTC. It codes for CASSPTPLEQYF.

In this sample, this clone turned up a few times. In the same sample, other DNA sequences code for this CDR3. In DNA form, the CDR3 reads TGCGCCAGCAGCTTGGGTCCAGGGAGCAATCAGCCCCAGCATTTT. This sequence encodes CASSLGPGSNQPQHF. The rearrangement links TRBV5-1 to TRBJ1-5, with D perhaps matching TRBD1 (5 bases). CDR3 length: 15 amino acids. Germline CDR1 SGHRS, CDR2 YFSETQ. V was shortened by 0 bases and J by 1 base, with 8 bases between the two germline ends.

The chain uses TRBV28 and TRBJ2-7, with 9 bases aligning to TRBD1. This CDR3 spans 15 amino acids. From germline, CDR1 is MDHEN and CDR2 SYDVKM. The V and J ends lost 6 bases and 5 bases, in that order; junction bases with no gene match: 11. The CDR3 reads CASSPQGASRNEQYF. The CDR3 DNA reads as TGTGCCAGCAGCCCACAGGGGGCTTCGCGAAACGAGCAGTACTTC.

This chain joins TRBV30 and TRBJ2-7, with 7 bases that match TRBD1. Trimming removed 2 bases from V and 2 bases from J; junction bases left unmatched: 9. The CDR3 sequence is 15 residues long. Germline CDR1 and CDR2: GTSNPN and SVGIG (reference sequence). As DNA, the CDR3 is TGTGCCTGGAGTCTAATACGACAGGGCCCCTACGAGCAGTACTTC. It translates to CAWSLIRQGPYEQYF. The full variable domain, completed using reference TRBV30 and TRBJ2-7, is SQTIHQWPATLVQPVGSPLSLECTVEGTSNPNLYWYRQAAGRGLQLLFYSVGIGQISSEVPQNLSASRPQDRQFILSSKKLLLSDSGFYLCAWSLIRQGPYEQYFGPGTRLTVT.

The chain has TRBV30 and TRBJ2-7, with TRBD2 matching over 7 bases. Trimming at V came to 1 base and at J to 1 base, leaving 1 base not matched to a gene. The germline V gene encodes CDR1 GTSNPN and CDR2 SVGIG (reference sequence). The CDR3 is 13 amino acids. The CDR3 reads CAWSGSGSYEQYF. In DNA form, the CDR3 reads TGTGCCTGGAGTGGTAGCGGGTCCTACGAGCAGTACTTC.

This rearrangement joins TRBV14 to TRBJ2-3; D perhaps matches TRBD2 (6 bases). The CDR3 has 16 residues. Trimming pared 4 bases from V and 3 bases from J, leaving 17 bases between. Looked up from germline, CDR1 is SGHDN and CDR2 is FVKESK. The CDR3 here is CASSLDRGTITDTQYF. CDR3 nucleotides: TGTGCCAGCAGCCTCGACCGGGGGACCATTACAGATACGCAGTATTTT.

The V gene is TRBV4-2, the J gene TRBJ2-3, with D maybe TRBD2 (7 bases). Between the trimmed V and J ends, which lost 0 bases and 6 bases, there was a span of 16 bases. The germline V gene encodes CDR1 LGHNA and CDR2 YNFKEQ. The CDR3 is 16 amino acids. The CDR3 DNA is TGTGCCAGCAGCCAAGATGGCGGGCGGGGGCTGGATACGCAGTATTTT. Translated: CASSQDGGRGLDTQYF.

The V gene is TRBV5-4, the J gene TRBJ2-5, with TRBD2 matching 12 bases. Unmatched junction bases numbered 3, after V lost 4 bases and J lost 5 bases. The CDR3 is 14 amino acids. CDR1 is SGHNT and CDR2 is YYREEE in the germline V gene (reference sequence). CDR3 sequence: CASSLAGGRETQYF. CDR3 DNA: TGTGCCAGCAGCCTAGCGGGGGGGAGGGAGACCCAGTACTTC.

CDR3 DNA sequence: TGTGCCAGCAGCGTTTCTAGCCTCAATGAGCAGTTCTTC. This encodes CASSVSSLNEQFF. The chain is built from TRBV9 and TRBJ2-1, with a weak D call TRBD2 (5 bases). Germline assignment: CDR1 SGDLS and CDR2 YYNGEE. Trimming cost V 2 bases and J 6 bases, with 9 bases left between them. The CDR3 length is 13 residues.

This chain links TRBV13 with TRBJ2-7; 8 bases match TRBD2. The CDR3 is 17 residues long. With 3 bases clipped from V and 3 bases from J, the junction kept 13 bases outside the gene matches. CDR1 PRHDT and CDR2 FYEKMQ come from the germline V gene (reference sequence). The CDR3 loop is CASSFQGSGIRIYEQYF. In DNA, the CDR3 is TGTGCCAGCAGCTTTCAGGGTAGCGGGATAAGAATCTACGAGCAGTACTTC.

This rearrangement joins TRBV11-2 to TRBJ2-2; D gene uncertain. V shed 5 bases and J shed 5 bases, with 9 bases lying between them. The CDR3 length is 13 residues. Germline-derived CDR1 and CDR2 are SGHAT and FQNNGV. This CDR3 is CASSPLATGELFF. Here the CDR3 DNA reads TGTGCCAGCAGCCCGTTAGCAACCGGGGAGCTGTTTTTT.

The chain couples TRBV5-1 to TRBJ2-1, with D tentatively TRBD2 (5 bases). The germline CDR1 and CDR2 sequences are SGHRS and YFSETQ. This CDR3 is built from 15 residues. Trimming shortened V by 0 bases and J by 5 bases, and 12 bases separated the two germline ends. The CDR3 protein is CASSLGAMRDNEQFF. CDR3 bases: TGCGCCAGCAGCTTGGGTGCAATGCGGGACAATGAGCAGTTCTTC.

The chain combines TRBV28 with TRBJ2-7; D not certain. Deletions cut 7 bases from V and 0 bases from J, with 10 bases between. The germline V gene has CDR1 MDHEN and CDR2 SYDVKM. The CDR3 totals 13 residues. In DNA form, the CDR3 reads TGTGCCAGCACCGAGCCTAGCTCCTACGAGCAGTACTTC. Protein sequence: CASTEPSSYEQYF. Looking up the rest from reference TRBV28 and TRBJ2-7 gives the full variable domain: DVKVTQSSRYLVKRTGEKVFLECVQDMDHENMFWYRQDPGLGLRLIYFSYDVKMKEKGDIPEGYSVSREKKERFSLILESASTNQTSMYLCASTEPSSYEQYFGPGTRLTVT.

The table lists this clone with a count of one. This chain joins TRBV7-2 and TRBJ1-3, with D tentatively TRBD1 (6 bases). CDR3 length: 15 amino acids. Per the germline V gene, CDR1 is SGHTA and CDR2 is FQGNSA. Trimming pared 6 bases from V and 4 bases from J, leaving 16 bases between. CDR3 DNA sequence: TGTGCCAGCAGTCGTAACCAACAGGGAGGAAACACCATATATTTT. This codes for CASSRNQQGGNTIYF.

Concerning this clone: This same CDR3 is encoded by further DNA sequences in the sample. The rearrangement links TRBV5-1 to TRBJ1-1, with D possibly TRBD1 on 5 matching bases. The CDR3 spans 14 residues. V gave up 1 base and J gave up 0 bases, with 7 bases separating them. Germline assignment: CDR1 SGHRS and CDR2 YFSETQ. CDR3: CASSLRQMNTEAFF. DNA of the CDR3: TGCGCCAGCAGCTTGAGACAGATGAACACTGAAGCTTTCTTT.

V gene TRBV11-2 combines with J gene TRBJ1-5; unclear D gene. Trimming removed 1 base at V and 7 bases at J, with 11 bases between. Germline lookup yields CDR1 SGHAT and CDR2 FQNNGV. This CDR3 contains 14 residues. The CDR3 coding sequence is TGTGCCAGCAGCTTAGGCCGGGAAAACCAGCCCCAGCATTTT. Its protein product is CASSLGRENQPQHF.

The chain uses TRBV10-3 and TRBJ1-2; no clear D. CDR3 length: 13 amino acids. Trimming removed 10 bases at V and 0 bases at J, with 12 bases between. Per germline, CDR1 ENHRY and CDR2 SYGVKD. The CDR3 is CATRLDTNYGYTF. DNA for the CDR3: TGTGCCACAAGACTGGATACTAACTATGGCTACACCTTC.

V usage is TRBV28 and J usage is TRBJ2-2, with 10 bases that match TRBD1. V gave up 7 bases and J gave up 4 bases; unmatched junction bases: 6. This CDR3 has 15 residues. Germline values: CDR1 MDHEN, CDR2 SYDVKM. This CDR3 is CASTGTGEGTGELFF. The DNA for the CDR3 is TGTGCCAGCACCGGGACAGGGGAGGGCACCGGGGAGCTGTTTTTT. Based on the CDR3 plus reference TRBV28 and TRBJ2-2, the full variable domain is DVKVTQSSRYLVKRTGEKVFLECVQDMDHENMFWYRQDPGLGLRLIYFSYDVKMKEKGDIPEGYSVSREKKERFSLILESASTNQTSMYLCASTGTGEGTGELFFGEGSRLTVL.

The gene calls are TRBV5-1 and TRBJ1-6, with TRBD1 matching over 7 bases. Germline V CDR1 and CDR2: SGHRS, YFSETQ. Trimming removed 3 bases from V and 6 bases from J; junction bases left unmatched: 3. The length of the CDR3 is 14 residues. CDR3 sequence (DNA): TGCGCCAGCAGCTCCGGGACAGCTAATTCACCCCTCCACTTT. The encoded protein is CASSSGTANSPLHF.

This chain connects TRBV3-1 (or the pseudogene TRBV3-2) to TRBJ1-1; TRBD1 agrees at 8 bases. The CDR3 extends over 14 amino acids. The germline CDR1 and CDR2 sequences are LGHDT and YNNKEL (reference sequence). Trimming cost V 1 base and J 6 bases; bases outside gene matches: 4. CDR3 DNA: TGTGCCAGCAGCCAAGTGGACAGGGTCTCTGAAGCTTTCTTT. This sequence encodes CASSQVDRVSEAFF.